This TCR beta chain was sequenced in a study of blood T cells in healthy people across ages. Trimming cost V 2 bases and J 5 bases, with 9 bases left between them. CDR1 and CDR2 from the germline V gene are SSHAT and FNYEAQ (reference sequence). The CDR3 is made up of 13 amino acids. The second PCR ran roughly 6 to 11 cycles with a sample-barcoded 5' primer and J-beta primers. MiXCR, run by TCRdb on the 5' RACE reads, gives a single entry per CDR3 protein. The table has around 800,000 distinct CDR3 sequences, more than 40% seen once. V and J are TRBV7-7 and TRBJ2-5; D perhaps matches TRBD1 (5 bases). This TCR derives from a man in his 60s in good health. Sequencing was carried out using blood. The CDR3 DNA is TGTGCCAGCAGCTTAATCGACAGTGAGACCCAGTACTTC. It encodes CASSLIDSETQYF.